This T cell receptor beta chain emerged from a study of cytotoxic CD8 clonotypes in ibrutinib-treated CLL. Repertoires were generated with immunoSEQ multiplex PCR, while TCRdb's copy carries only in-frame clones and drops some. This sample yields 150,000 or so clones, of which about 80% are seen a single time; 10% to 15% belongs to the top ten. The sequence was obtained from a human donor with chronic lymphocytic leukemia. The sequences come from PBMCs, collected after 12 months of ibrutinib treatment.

CDR3 loop: CASSPLRDHKADTQYF. CDR3 in DNA: TGTGCCAGCAGCCCCCTCCGGGACCATAAAGCGGATACGCAGTATTTT. The chain is built from TRBV7-2 and TRBJ2-3; the D gene could be TRBD1 or TRBD2 (5 bases each). The CDR3 is 16 residues long. V dropped 5 bases and J dropped 6 bases, with 21 bases sitting between them. Germline V gene sequence: CDR1 SGHTA, CDR2 FQGNSA.